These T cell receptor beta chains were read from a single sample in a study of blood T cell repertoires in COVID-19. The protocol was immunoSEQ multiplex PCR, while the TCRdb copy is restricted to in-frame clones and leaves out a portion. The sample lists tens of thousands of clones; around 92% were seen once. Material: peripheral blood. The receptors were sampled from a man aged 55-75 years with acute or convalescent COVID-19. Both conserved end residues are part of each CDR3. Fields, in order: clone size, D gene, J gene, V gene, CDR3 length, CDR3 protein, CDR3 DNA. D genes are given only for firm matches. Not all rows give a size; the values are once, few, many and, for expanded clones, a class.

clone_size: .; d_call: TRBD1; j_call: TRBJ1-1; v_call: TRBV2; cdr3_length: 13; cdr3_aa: CATDFIQGDEAFF; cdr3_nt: TGTGCCACGGACTTCATACAGGGGGATGAAGCTTTCTTT
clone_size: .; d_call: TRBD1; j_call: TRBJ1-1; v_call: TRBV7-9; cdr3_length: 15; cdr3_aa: CASSQTGSGGTEAFF; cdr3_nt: TGTGCCAGCAGCCAGACAGGGAGTGGAGGAACTGAAGCTTTCTTT
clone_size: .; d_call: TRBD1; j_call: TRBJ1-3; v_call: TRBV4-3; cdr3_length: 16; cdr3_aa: CASSQEWDRVGYTIYF; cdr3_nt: TGCGCCAGCAGCCAAGAATGGGACAGGGTCGGCTACACCATATATTTT
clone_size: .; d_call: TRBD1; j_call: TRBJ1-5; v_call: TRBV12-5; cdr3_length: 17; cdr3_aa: CASGTYQGARSNQPQHF; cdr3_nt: TGTGCTAGTGGGACTTATCAGGGGGCGAGGAGCAATCAGCCCCAGCATTTT
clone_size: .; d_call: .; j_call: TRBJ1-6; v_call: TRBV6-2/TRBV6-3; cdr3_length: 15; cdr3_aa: CASSTRRGGDSPLHF; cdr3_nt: TGTGCCAGCAGTACCCGGAGGGGGGGAGATTCACCCCTCCACTTT
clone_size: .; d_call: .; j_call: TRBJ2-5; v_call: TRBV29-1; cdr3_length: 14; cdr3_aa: CSVALGDGKETQYF; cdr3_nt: TGCAGCGTCGCTCTCGGCGACGGGAAAGAGACCCAGTACTTC
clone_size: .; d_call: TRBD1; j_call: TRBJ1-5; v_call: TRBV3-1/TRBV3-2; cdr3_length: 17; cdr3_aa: CASSPTLLTGGGQPQHF; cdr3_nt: TGTGCCAGCAGCCCCACCCTACTGACAGGGGGTGGCCAGCCCCAGCATTTT
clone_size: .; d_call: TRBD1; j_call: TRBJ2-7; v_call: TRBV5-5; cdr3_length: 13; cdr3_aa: CASSLDRGYEQYF; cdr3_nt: TGTGCCAGCAGCTTGGACAGGGGCTACGAGCAGTACTTC
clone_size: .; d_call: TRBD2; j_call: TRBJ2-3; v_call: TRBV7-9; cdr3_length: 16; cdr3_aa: CASSLVGGRATDTQYF; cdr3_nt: TGTGCCAGCAGCTTAGTAGGCGGGAGGGCCACAGATACGCAGTATTTT
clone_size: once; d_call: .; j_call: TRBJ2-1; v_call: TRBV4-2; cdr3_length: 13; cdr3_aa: CASSQVGQNEQFF; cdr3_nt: TGTGCCAGCAGCCAAGTGGGCCAGAATGAGCAGTTCTTC
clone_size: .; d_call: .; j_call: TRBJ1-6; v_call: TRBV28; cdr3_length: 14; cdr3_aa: CASSYQGGISPLHF; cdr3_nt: TGTGCCAGCAGCTACCAGGGAGGAATCTCACCCCTCCACTTT
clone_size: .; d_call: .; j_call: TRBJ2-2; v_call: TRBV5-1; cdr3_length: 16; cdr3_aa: CASSWNSRVNTGELFF; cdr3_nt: TGCGCCAGCAGCTGGAACAGCAGGGTGAACACCGGGGAGCTGTTTTTT
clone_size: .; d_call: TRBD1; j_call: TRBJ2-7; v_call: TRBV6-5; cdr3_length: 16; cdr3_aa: CASSSSRDRGSYEQYF; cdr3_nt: TGTGCCAGCAGTTCCAGCCGGGACAGGGGCTCCTACGAGCAGTACTTC
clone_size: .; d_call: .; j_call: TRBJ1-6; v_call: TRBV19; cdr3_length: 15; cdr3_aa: CASSISGADNSPLHF; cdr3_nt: TGTGCCAGTAGTATAAGCGGGGCAGATAATTCACCCCTCCACTTT
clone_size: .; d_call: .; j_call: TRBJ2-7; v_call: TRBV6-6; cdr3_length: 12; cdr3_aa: CASSYSVPEQYF; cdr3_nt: TGTGCCAGCAGTTACTCCGTCCCCGAGCAGTACTTC
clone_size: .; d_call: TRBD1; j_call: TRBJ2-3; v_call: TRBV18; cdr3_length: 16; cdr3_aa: CASSREGAYPADTQYF; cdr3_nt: TGTGCCAGCTCACGTGAGGGGGCATATCCGGCAGATACGCAGTATTTT
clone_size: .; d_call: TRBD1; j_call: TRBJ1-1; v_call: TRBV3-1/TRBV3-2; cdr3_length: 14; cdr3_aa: CASSQQRGTGIAFF; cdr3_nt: TGTGCCAGCAGCCAACAAAGGGGGACAGGGATCGCTTTCTTT
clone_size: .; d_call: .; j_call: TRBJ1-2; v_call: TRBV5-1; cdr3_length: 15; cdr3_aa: CASSFTGSPNYGYTF; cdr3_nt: TGCGCCAGCAGCTTTACCGGGTCCCCTAACTATGGCTACACCTTC
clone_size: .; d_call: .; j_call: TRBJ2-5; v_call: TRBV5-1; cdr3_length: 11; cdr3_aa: CASRVHETQYF; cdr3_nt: TGCGCCAGCAGGGTACATGAGACCCAGTACTTC
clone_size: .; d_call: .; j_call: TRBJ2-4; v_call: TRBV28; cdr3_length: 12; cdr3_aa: CATGVAKNIQYF; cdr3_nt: TGTGCCACAGGGGTAGCCAAAAACATTCAGTACTTC
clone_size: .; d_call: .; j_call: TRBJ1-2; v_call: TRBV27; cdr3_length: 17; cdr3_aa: CASSLSRNSGGIYGYTF; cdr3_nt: TGTGCCAGCAGTTTATCCCGCAACAGTGGAGGTATCTATGGCTACACCTTC
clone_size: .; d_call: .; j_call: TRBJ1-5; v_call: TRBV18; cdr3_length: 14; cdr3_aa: CASSPGTRGQPQHF; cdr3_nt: TGTGCCAGCTCACCCGGGACAAGGGGTCAGCCCCAGCATTTT
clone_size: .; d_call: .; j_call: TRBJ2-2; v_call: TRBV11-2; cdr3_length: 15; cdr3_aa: CASSLVYGNTGELFF; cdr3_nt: TGTGCCAGCAGCTTAGTCTATGGGAACACCGGGGAGCTGTTTTTT
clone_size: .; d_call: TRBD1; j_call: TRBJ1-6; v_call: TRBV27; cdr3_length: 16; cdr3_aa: CASSLSLRGLNSPLHF; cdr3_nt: TGTGCCAGCAGTTTATCTCTCAGGGGGCTTAATTCACCCCTCCACTTT
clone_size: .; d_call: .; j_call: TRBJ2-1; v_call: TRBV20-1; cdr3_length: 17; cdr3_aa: CSASRFGGREGGNEQFF; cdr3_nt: TGCAGTGCTAGTAGGTTCGGAGGGCGGGAAGGCGGCAATGAGCAGTTCTTC
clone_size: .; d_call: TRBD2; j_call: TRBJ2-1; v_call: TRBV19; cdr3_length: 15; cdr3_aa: CASSRLADYYNEQFF; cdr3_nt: TGTGCCAGTAGCAGACTAGCGGACTACTACAATGAGCAGTTCTTC
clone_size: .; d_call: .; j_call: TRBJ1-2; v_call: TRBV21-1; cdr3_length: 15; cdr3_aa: CASSTDRDKDYGYTF; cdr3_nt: TGTGCCAGCAGCACCGACAGGGATAAGGACTATGGCTACACCTTC
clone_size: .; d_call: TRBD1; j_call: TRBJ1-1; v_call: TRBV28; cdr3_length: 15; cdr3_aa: CASRPPQGMNTEAFF; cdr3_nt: TGTGCCAGCAGGCCTCCACAGGGGATGAACACTGAAGCTTTCTTT
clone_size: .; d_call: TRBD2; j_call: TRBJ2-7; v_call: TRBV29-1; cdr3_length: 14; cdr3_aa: CSARKRESSYEQYF; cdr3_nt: TGCAGCGCTCGAAAGCGGGAGAGCTCCTACGAGCAGTACTTC
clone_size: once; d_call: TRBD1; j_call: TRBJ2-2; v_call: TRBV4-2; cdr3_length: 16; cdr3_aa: CASSQDSGQVTGELFF; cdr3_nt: TGTGCCAGCAGCCAAGATTCCGGACAGGTCACCGGGGAGCTGTTTTTT
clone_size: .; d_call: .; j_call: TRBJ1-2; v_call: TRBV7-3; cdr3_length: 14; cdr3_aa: CASSPAAGTGGYTF; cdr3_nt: TGTGCCAGCAGCCCAGCTGCGGGGACGGGAGGCTACACCTTC
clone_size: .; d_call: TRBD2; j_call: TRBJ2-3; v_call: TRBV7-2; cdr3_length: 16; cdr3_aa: CASSHGLAASTDTQYF; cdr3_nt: TGTGCCAGCAGCCACGGACTAGCAGCTAGCACAGATACGCAGTATTTT
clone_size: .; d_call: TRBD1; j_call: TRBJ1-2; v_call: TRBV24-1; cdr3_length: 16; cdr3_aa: CATSGQTGGEGYGYTF; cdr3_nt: TGTGCCACCAGTGGTCAGACAGGGGGCGAGGGGTATGGCTACACCTTC
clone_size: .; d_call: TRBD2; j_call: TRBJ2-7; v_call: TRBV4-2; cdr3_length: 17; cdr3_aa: CASSPGTSGTQAYEQYF; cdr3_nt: TGTGCCAGCAGCCCCGGGACTAGCGGAACCCAAGCCTACGAGCAGTACTTC
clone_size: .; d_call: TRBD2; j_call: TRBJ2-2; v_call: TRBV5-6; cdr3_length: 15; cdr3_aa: CASSLVGRSTGELFF; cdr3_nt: TGTGCCAGCAGCTTGGTCGGGAGGAGCACCGGGGAGCTGTTTTTT
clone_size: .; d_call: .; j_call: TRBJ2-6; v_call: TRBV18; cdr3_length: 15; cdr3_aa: CASSTGQSGANVLTF; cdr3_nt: TGTGCCAGCTCAACGGGACAATCTGGGGCCAACGTCCTGACTTTC
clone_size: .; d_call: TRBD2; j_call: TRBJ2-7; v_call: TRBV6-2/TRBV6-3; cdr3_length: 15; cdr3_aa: CASSLAGGLSYEQYF; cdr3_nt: TGTGCCAGCAGTCTAGCGGGAGGACTCTCCTACGAGCAGTACTTC
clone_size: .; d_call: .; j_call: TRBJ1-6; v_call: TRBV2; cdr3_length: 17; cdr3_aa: CASSLPKAGAGLGALHF; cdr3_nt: TGTGCCAGCAGCCTTCCGAAGGCAGGGGCCGGACTGGGAGCCCTCCACTTT
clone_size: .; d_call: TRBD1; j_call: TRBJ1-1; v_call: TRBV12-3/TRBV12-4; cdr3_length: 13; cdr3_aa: CASSSFGQGIAFF; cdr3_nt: TGTGCCAGCAGTTCCTTTGGACAGGGTATCGCTTTCTTT